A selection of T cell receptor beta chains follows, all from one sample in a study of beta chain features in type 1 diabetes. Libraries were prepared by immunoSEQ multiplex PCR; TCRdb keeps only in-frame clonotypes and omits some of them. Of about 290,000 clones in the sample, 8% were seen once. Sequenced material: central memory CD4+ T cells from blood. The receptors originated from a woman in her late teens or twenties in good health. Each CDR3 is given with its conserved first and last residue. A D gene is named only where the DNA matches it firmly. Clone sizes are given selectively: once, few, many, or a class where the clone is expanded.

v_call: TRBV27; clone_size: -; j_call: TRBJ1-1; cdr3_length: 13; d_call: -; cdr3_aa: CASSQRAYTEAFF; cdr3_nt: TGTGCCAGCAGTCAGCGGGCCTACACTGAAGCTTTCTTT
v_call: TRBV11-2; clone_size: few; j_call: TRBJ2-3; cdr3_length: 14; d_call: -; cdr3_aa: CASSPDGNTDTQYF; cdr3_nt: TGTGCCAGCAGCCCCGACGGAAACACAGATACGCAGTATTTT
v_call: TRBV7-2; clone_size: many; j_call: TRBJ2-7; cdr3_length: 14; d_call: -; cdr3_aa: CASSSEGRKREQYF; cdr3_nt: TGTGCCAGCAGCTCGGAGGGCCGGAAAAGGGAGCAGTACTTC
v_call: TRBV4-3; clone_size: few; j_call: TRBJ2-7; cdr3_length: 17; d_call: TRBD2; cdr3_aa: CASSQDQGLAGPYEQYF; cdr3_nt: TGCGCCAGCAGCCAAGACCAGGGACTAGCGGGACCATACGAGCAGTACTTC
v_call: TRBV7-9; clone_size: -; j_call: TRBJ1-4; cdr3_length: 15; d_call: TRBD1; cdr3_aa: CASSYRGATNEKLFF; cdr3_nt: TGTGCCAGCAGCTACAGGGGCGCAACTAATGAAAAACTGTTTTTT
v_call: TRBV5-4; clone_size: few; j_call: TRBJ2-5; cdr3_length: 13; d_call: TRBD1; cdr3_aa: CASRETGGETQYF; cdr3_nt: TGTGCCAGCAGAGAGACAGGGGGAGAGACCCAGTACTTC
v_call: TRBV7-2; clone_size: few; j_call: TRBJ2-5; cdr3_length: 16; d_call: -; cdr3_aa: CASSFNSAEGVETQYF; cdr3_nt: TGTGCCAGCAGCTTCAACTCCGCCGAGGGGGTCGAGACCCAGTACTTC
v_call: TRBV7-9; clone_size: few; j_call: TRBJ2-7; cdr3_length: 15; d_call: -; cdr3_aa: CASSLSGGSLAEQYF; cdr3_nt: TGTGCCAGCAGCTTAAGTGGGGGATCCCTCGCCGAGCAGTACTTC
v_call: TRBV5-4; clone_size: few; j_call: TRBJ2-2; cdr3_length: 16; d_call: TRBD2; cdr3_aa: CASSLGGRSNTGELFF; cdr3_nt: TGTGCCAGCAGCTTGGGCGGGAGATCAAACACCGGGGAGCTGTTTTTT
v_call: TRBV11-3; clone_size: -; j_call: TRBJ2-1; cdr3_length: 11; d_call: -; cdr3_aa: CASSLASALFF; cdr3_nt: TGTGCCAGCAGCTTAGCCTCAGCCCTGTTCTTC
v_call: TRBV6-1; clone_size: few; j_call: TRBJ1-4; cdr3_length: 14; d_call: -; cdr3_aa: CATPGGTFNEKLFF; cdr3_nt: TGTGCGACCCCTGGGGGCACCTTTAATGAAAAACTGTTTTTT
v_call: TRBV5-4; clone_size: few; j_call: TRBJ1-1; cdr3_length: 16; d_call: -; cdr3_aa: CASSVAGTGSNTEAFF; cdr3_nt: TGTGCCAGCAGCGTGGCTGGGACTGGATCTAACACTGAAGCTTTCTTT